Shown below are 31 T cell receptor beta chains from a single sample sequenced in a study of blood T cell repertoires in COVID-19. Assay: immunoSEQ multiplex PCR; the TCRdb copy retains only in-frame clones and omits some. The data contain 75,000 to 90,000 clones, 80% of them singletons. Sequencing input: peripheral blood. These receptors originate from a woman aged 40 to 49 with active or convalescent COVID-19.

The genes are TRBV11-1 and TRBJ2-3, with D perhaps matching TRBD2 (6 bases). The germline CDR1 and CDR2 sequences are SGHAT and FQDESV (reference sequence). Trimming took off 5 bases at V and 5 bases at J, with 14 bases between the two ends. The CDR3 is made up of 14 amino acids. CDR3 DNA sequence: TGTGCCAGCAGCGCCTGGGACTTAGAAGATACGCAGTATTTT. Residues: CASSAWDLEDTQYF.

V gene TRBV27 combines with J gene TRBJ1-3; no clear D. With 5 bases removed from V and 4 bases from J, the gap between germline ends came to 18 bases. Per the germline V gene, CDR1 is MNHEY and CDR2 is SMNVEV (reference sequence). This CDR3 region has 16 residues. CDR3 region: CASSPRAPRGGNTIYF. The CDR3 DNA reads as TGTGCCAGCAGTCCTAGGGCTCCTCGCGGGGGAAACACCATATATTTT.

V is TRBV28 and J is TRBJ1-1; D gene uncertain. Per the germline V gene, CDR1 is MDHEN and CDR2 is SYDVKM. V was cut by 6 bases and J by 4 bases, with 12 bases left in between. The CDR3 totals 13 residues. The CDR3 reads CASRNSLGTEAFF. In nucleotides, the CDR3 is TGTGCCAGCAGAAACTCGCTTGGCACTGAAGCTTTCTTT.

CDR3 in amino acids: CASSHWTSGVYEQYF. The CDR3 DNA is TGTGCCAGCAGCCACTGGACTAGCGGGGTCTACGAGCAGTACTTC. The chain has TRBV11-1 and TRBJ2-7, with 12 bases lining up with TRBD2. Losses at the gene ends were 5 bases for V and 3 bases for J; bases not matched to a gene: 5. From germline, CDR1 is SGHAT and CDR2 FQDESV (reference sequence). The CDR3 contains 15 residues.

This clone showed up just once. The chain uses TRBV6-1 and TRBJ1-5; 7 bases are a match to TRBD1. Looked up from germline, CDR1 is MNHNS and CDR2 is SASEGT. CDR3 length: 17 residues. Germline trimming cut 1 base from V and 0 bases from J; bases unmatched to any gene: 6. The CDR3 nucleotides read TGTGCCAGCAGTGAAGTGGCCAGGGGGGATAGCAATCAGCCCCAGCATTTT. It translates to CASSEVARGDSNQPQHF.

This sequence joins TRBV3-1 (or the pseudogene TRBV3-2) and TRBJ1-2; the D gene is possibly TRBD1 (6 bases). Trimming pared 1 base from V and 3 bases from J, leaving 21 bases between. CDR3 length: 18 residues. Germline V lookup: CDR1 LGHDT, CDR2 YNNKEL (reference sequence). CDR3 nucleotides: TGTGCCAGCAGCCAAGGAGGCTTTGGGGGCAGGGAATACTATGGCTACACCTTC. Translation gives CASSQGGFGGREYYGYTF.

V and J are TRBV6-6 and TRBJ2-1; D call uncertain. The germline V gene has CDR1 MNHNY and CDR2 SVGAGI (reference sequence). V lost 0 bases to trimming and J lost 5 bases, with 8 bases between them. The CDR3 sequence is 14 residues long. The CDR3: CASSYSQDNNEQFF. The CDR3, as DNA: TGTGCCAGCAGTTACTCCCAGGATAACAATGAGCAGTTCTTC.

The genes are TRBV14 and TRBJ2-1, with TRBD2 as a possible D gene (6 bases). This CDR3 contains 14 residues. Trimming removed 4 bases at V and 7 bases at J, with 14 bases between. Germline assignment: CDR1 SGHDN and CDR2 FVKESK. This chain's CDR3 is CASSPMTSRNEQFF. The DNA of the CDR3 is TGTGCCAGCAGCCCGATGACTAGTAGGAATGAGCAGTTCTTC.

CDR3 in amino acids: CASLGLAGTGELFF. The CDR3 DNA reads TGTGCCAGCTTGGGACTAGCCGGTACCGGGGAGCTGTTTTTT. The chain carries TRBV6-5 and TRBJ2-2; the match to TRBD2 covers 9 bases. Trimming removed 8 bases from V and 5 bases from J; junction bases left unmatched: 6. This CDR3 region has 14 residues. Germline V gene lookup returns CDR1 MNHEY and CDR2 SVGAGI.

The chain combines TRBV5-4 with TRBJ1-6; 9 nucleotides align to TRBD1. There are 16 residues in the CDR3. V lost 4 bases and J lost 9; bases outside the gene matches: 11. Germline loops: CDR1 SGHNT, CDR2 YYREEE (reference sequence). The CDR3 reads CASSPAQGAFGSPLHF. CDR3 sequence (DNA): TGTGCCAGCAGCCCCGCACAGGGGGCATTTGGTTCACCCCTCCACTTT.

J is TRBJ1-5 and V is TRBV7-8; D uncertain. This CDR3 region has 16 residues. Between the trimmed V and J ends, which lost 1 base and 0 bases, there was a span of 10 bases. Germline V gene sequence: CDR1 SGHVS, CDR2 FQNEAQ. CDR3 coding DNA: TGTGCCAGCAGCTTAGGCGGGTACTATAGCAATCAGCCCCAGCATTTT. Encoded protein: CASSLGGYYSNQPQHF.

CDR3 in amino acids: CASSLFTSGPKNIQYF. In DNA form, the CDR3 reads TGTGCCAGCAGCTTATTTACTAGCGGCCCTAAAAACATTCAGTACTTC. This sequence joins TRBV9 and TRBJ2-4; 8 positions agree with TRBD2. The CDR3 length is 16 residues. The germline V gene has CDR1 SGDLS and CDR2 YYNGEE. V shed 4 bases and J 4 bases; nucleotides not matched to a gene: 10.

CDR3 in DNA: TGTGCCAGCAGTGGGGTAGCGGGAGAGGGGTTCTTC. Translation: CASSGVAGEGFF. The rearrangement uses TRBV6-2 or TRBV6-3 and TRBJ2-1; 9 nucleotides agree with TRBD2. CDR3 length: 12 residues. Germline V gives CDR1 MNHEY, CDR2 SVGEGT. Trimming at V came to 5 bases and at J to 15 bases, leaving 8 bases not matched to a gene.

V usage is TRBV7-9 and J usage is TRBJ1-2, with D perhaps TRBD1 (6 bases). CDR1 and CDR2 (germline): SEHNR, FQNEAQ (reference sequence). This CDR3 has 12 amino acids. V gave up 3 bases and J gave up 4 bases, with 6 bases separating them. The CDR3 sequence is CASSLDSYGYTF. As DNA, the CDR3 is TGTGCCAGCAGCTTGGACAGCTATGGCTACACCTTC. Combining the CDR3 with reference TRBV7-9 and TRBJ1-2 gives the whole variable domain DTGVSQNPRHKITKRGQNVTFRCDPISEHNRLYWYRQTLGQGPEFLTYFQNEAQLEKSRLLSDRFSAERPKGSFSTLEIQRTEQGDSAMYLCASSLDSYGYTFGSGTRLTVV.

The chain links TRBV27 to TRBJ2-3, with D maybe TRBD1 (6 bases). V was pared by 5 bases and J by 9 bases, with 18 bases between. This CDR3 is built from 14 residues. Germline values: CDR1 MNHEY, CDR2 SMNVEV (reference sequence). The CDR3 region is CASSLHRVQGTQYF. DNA for the CDR3: TGTGCCAGCAGTCTGCATAGGGTTCAGGGGACGCAGTATTTT.

The J gene is TRBJ1-2, the V gene TRBV10-3, with D maybe TRBD1 (6 bases). V was cut by 4 bases and J by 5 bases, with 17 bases left in between. Germline V lookup: CDR1 ENHRY, CDR2 SYGVKD. The CDR3 extends over 15 amino acids. The CDR3 region has the DNA TGTGCCATCAGTGCCGGGACAAACGCTGGGTATGGCTACACCTTC. Translation gives CAISAGTNAGYGYTF.

This clone showed up just a few times. V usage is TRBV19 and J usage is TRBJ1-2; D remains ambiguous. With 3 bases removed from V and 8 bases from J, the gap between germline ends came to 13 bases. Germline assignment: CDR1 LNHDA and CDR2 SQIVND (reference sequence). This CDR3 is built from 13 residues. CDR3 sequence reads: CASSIQLEVGYTF. CDR3 coding DNA: TGTGCCAGTAGTATCCAGTTAGAGGTCGGCTACACCTTC.

This clone was detected once. V usage is TRBV28 and J usage is TRBJ1-5; D not resolved. Deletions cut 6 bases from V and 4 bases from J, with 16 bases between. CDR1 is MDHEN and CDR2 is SYDVKM in the germline V gene. This CDR3 region has 15 residues. The CDR3 is CASSPPRSSNQPQHF. CDR3 DNA: TGTGCCAGCAGCCCTCCTAGAAGCTCAAATCAGCCCCAGCATTTT. Full variable domain (rest looked up from reference TRBV28 and TRBJ1-5): DVKVTQSSRYLVKRTGEKVFLECVQDMDHENMFWYRQDPGLGLRLIYFSYDVKMKEKGDIPEGYSVSREKKERFSLILESASTNQTSMYLCASSPPRSSNQPQHFGDGTRLSIL.

The chain joins TRBV7-9 to TRBJ1-2; 11 bases are a match to TRBD1. V lost 5 bases to trimming and J lost 7 bases; unmatched junction nucleotides: 3. The CDR3 has 13 residues. Germline CDR1 SEHNR, CDR2 FQNEAQ (reference sequence). The CDR3 coding sequence is TGTGCCAGCAGCCGGACAGGGGGCGGTGGCTACACCTTC. This codes for CASSRTGGGGYTF.

The chain recombines TRBV6-5 with TRBJ2-1, with TRBD2 identical over 10 bases. The CDR3 is made up of 16 amino acids. V dropped 0 bases and J dropped 12; count of bases not matched to a gene: 11. The germline CDR1 and CDR2 sequences are MNHEY and SVGAGI. As DNA, the CDR3 is TGTGCCAGCAGTTACTCCGCTAGCGGGAGAGGTTCCGGGCAGTTCTTC. It translates to CASSYSASGRGSGQFF.

The chain joins TRBV13 to TRBJ2-5; D is unresolved. Deletions cut 3 bases from V and 0 bases from J, with 5 bases between. The CDR3 extends over 13 amino acids. Germline V gene lookup returns CDR1 PRHDT and CDR2 FYEKMQ (reference sequence). The CDR3 is CASSFRNQETQYF. The CDR3 DNA is TGTGCCAGCAGCTTCAGGAACCAAGAGACCCAGTACTTC.

The chain joins TRBV7-2 to TRBJ2-4; perhaps TRBD2 as D (6 bases). There are 15 residues in the CDR3. CDR1 SGHTA and CDR2 FQGNSA come from the germline V gene. V was clipped by 2 bases and J by 0 bases, with 8 bases between them. The CDR3 here is CASSLSGGAKNIQYF. DNA of the CDR3: TGTGCCAGCAGCTTATCCGGGGGAGCCAAAAACATTCAGTACTTC.

The V call is TRBV6-5, the J call TRBJ2-5, with 8 positions matching TRBD2. V dropped 6 bases and J dropped 5; count of bases not matched to a gene: 11. The CDR3 is 15 residues long. Germline V gene lookup returns CDR1 MNHEY and CDR2 SVGAGI. The CDR3 sequence: CASSPGIAGWETQYF. The CDR3 DNA is TGTGCCAGCAGCCCCGGGATAGCGGGATGGGAGACCCAGTACTTC.

Only one count was recorded for this clone. The chain is built from TRBV18 and TRBJ1-6; 7 bases are shared with TRBD1. The V segment lost 4 bases and the J segment 6 bases; nucleotides outside the gene matches: 3. This CDR3 has 14 amino acids. CDR1 and CDR2 from the germline V gene are KGHSH and LQKENI. CDR3 nucleotide sequence: TGTGCCAGCTCACTGACAGGGCCTAATTCACCCCTCCACTTT. Amino acids: CASSLTGPNSPLHF.

The genes are TRBV27 and TRBJ2-7; D remains unclear. Trimming cost V 3 bases and J 4 bases, with 7 bases left between them. CDR1 MNHEY and CDR2 SMNVEV come from the germline V gene (reference sequence). CDR3 length: 12 amino acids. CDR3 loop: CASSFITYEQYF. CDR3 DNA: TGTGCCAGCAGTTTTATCACTTACGAGCAGTACTTC.

This clone was picked up one time. This chain joins TRBV28 and TRBJ2-7; 8 bases align to TRBD1. Losses at the gene ends were 4 bases for V and 1 base for J; bases not matched to a gene: 9. The V gene's germline CDR1 is MDHEN and CDR2 SYDVKM. This CDR3 is built from 16 residues. The CDR3 bases are TGTGCCAGCAGTTCCTCCGGGACAGGCGGTTCCTACGAGCAGTACTTC. Translating it yields CASSSSGTGGSYEQYF.

The chain joins TRBV18 to TRBJ2-3, with 10 positions matching TRBD2. The germline gives CDR1 KGHSH, CDR2 LQKENI. The CDR3 extends over 18 amino acids. V gave up 0 bases and J gave up 1 base; unmatched junction bases: 7. In DNA form, the CDR3 reads TGTGCCAGCTCACCACCGATGGTAGCGGGAGGCCGCACAGATACGCAGTATTTT. Residues: CASSPPMVAGGRTDTQYF. Using reference TRBV18 and TRBJ2-3 for the parts outside the CDR3, the full variable domain is NAGVMQNPRHLVRRRGQEARLRCSPMKGHSHVYWYRQLPEEGLKFMVYLQKENIIDESGMPKERFSAEFPKEGPSILRIQQVVRGDSAAYFCASSPPMVAGGRTDTQYFGPGTRLTVL.

V is TRBV25-1 and J is TRBJ2-7; D is uncertain. Germline CDR1 reads MGHDK; CDR2 reads SYGVNS. Deletions cut 2 bases from V and 7 bases from J, with 12 bases between. This CDR3 contains 13 residues. CDR3: CASSEILRREQYF. CDR3 sequence (DNA): TGTGCCAGCAGTGAAATCCTCCGCAGGGAGCAGTACTTC.

V usage is TRBV11-3 and J usage is TRBJ2-6; 8 positions match TRBD1. Germline-derived CDR1 and CDR2 are SGHNT and YENEEA. The CDR3 loop spans 19 amino acids. V lost 0 bases, J lost 4 bases, and 11 bases stayed unmatched. The CDR3 sequence: CASSLDRKGQGSGANVLTF. The CDR3 nucleotides are TGTGCCAGCAGCTTAGACCGTAAAGGACAGGGTTCGGGGGCCAACGTCCTGACTTTC.

This clone was seen just once. The chain carries TRBV6-6 and TRBJ1-3, with D hard to call. The germline V and J ends were trimmed by 6 bases and 0 bases, with 9 bases remaining between them. Germline V gene lookup returns CDR1 MNHNY and CDR2 SVGAGI (reference sequence). The CDR3 sequence is 14 residues long. The DNA of the CDR3 is TGTGCCAGCAGCTACGGAGACTCTGGAAACACCATATATTTT. Translating gives CASSYGDSGNTIYF.

This clone was picked up one time. The gene calls are TRBV19 and TRBJ2-5; 10 nucleotides line up with TRBD2. V lost 1 base to trimming and J lost 1 base; unmatched junction nucleotides: 9. There are 18 residues in the CDR3. The germline gives CDR1 LNHDA, CDR2 SQIVND (reference sequence). CDR3 sequence (DNA): TGTGCCAGTAGTATAGGGGGAGGGACTAGCGTTGTCCAAGAGACCCAGTACTTC. Translated: CASSIGGGTSVVQETQYF.